This TCR beta chain was recorded in a study of T cell responses to AZD1222 COVID-19 vaccine. Study-level results: Once two AZD1222 doses were given, Spike-specific TCR breadth and depth went up.

Using immunoSEQ multiplex PCR, the repertoire was profiled, and TCRdb retains in-frame clones only, with some absent. The sample has 95,000 to 110,000 clones, 87% seen once. Trimming shortened V by 2 bases and J by 2 bases, and 12 bases separated the two germline ends. Germline V CDR1 and CDR2: LNHDA, SQIVND (reference sequence). The CDR3 consists of 15 residues. This clone came up once. Its antigen is not known. V gene TRBV19 combines with J gene TRBJ1-2; D unclear. The TCR was taken from an adult who received the AZD1222 COVID-19 vaccine. The sample consisted of peripheral blood, taken 28 days after the second AZD1222 dose. This CDR3 is CASSITRQGNYGYTF. Here the CDR3 DNA reads TGTGCCAGTAGTATAACCCGACAAGGAAACTATGGCTACACCTTC. The full variable domain, rest sourced from reference TRBV19 and TRBJ1-2, is DGGITQSPKYLFRKEGQNVTLSCEQNLNHDAMYWYRQDPGQGLRLIYYSQIVNDFQKGDIAEGYSVSREKKESFPLTVTSAQKNPTAFYLCASSITRQGNYGYTFGSGTRLTVV.